Below, 10 T cell receptor beta chains from the same sample are listed, as sequenced in a study of blood T cells in healthy people across ages. A sample-barcoded 5' primer and a J-beta primer mix were used in a second PCR of roughly 7 to 11 cycles. From the 5' RACE reads, TCRdb called clonotypes with MiXCR, one entry per CDR3 protein. This repertoire shows approximately 770,000 distinct CDR3 sequences, 55% to 70% found once; its top ten account for over 20%. The sequencing sample was made of blood. These TCRs come from a young man in good health.

In its sample, this clonotype was seen once. The chain uses TRBV27 and TRBJ2-1, with D perhaps assigned TRBD1 or TRBD2 (5 bases each). The V gene's germline CDR1 is MNHEY and CDR2 SMNVEV (reference sequence). This CDR3 contains 15 residues. V lost 5 bases and J 8 bases, leaving 19 bases between the germline ends. CDR3 region: CASSAWTEAGYEQFF. CDR3 DNA: TGTGCCAGCAGTGCCTGGACGGAGGCAGGGTATGAGCAGTTCTTC.

With regard to this clonotype: One end of the junction varies from germline; a read error may be responsible. The V and J genes are TRBV13 and TRBJ2-4; D is unclear. Germline V gene sequence: CDR1 PRHDT, CDR2 FYEKMQ (reference sequence). This CDR3 region has 13 residues. The CDR3 sequence: CASSLGRRNEQYF. Here the CDR3 DNA reads TGTGCCAGCAGCCTAGGGCGGCGCAATGAGCAGTACTTC.

This clonotype was detected only a few times. The chain joins TRBV12-3 or TRBV12-4 to TRBJ2-7; a weak D match, TRBD2 (6 bases). The CDR3 sequence is 15 residues long. V lost 4 bases and J 2 bases, leaving 15 bases between the germline ends. The CDR3 sequence: CASSSSVEGAYEQYF. The CDR3 region has the DNA TGTGCCAGCAGTTCCAGTGTGGAGGGAGCCTACGAGCAGTACTTC.

The chain recombines TRBV20-1 with TRBJ2-5; 7 positions match TRBD2. Trimming at V came to 6 bases and at J to 2 bases, leaving 3 bases not matched to a gene. Germline V gene data show CDR1 as DFQATT and CDR2 as SNEGSKA (reference sequence). This CDR3 contains 12 residues. The CDR3 DNA follows: TGCAGTGCGCTAGCGGCGCAAGAGACCCAGTACTTC. Amino acid sequence: CSALAAQETQYF.

V usage is TRBV20-1 and J usage is TRBJ1-5; TRBD1 might be the D (5 bases). Trimming removed 5 bases at V and 1 base at J, with 15 bases between. In germline, CDR1 is DFQATT, CDR2 SNEGSKA (reference sequence). CDR3 size: 15 residues. This chain's CDR3 is CSALDRTKSNQPQHF. As DNA, the CDR3 is TGCAGTGCTCTCGACCGGACAAAAAGCAATCAGCCCCAGCATTTT.

J is TRBJ2-1 and V is TRBV6-2 or TRBV6-3, with D unresolved. This CDR3 spans 14 amino acids. Deletions cut 4 bases from V and 6 bases from J, with 13 bases between. Germline V lookup: CDR1 MNHEY, CDR2 SVGEGT. For the CDR3, the DNA is TGTGCCAGCAGTTGGGCAGGTTCTGGCAATGAGCAGTTCTTC. Its protein product is CASSWAGSGNEQFF.

The chain joins TRBV2 to TRBJ2-7; D gene unclear. The DNA end is more similar to TRBJ2-5, so the J call may be wrong. The germline gives CDR1 SNHLY, CDR2 FYNNEI. CDR3 length: 16 amino acids. The CDR3 sequence is CASSELVLGGAETQYF. The CDR3 bases are TGTGCCAGCAGTGAGCTTGTTTTAGGCGGTGCAGAGACCCAGTACTTC.

This clonotype was counted many times. This chain connects TRBV6-5 to TRBJ2-7; 7 bases map to TRBD1. The CDR3 has 16 amino acids. In germline, CDR1 is MNHEY, CDR2 SVGAGI. J gave up 5 bases and V 2 bases, and 12 bases lay outside the gene matches. CDR3 nucleotides: TGTGCCAGCAGTTACACATCTCCGGGACAGTCCGACGAGCAGTACTTC. It is translated as CASSYTSPGQSDEQYF.

The V and J genes are TRBV7-2 and TRBJ2-3, with a possible D match to TRBD2 (7 bases). Between the trimmed V and J ends, which lost 6 bases and 6 bases, there was a span of 22 bases. Germline V gene data show CDR1 as SGHTA and CDR2 as FQGNSA. CDR3 length equals 16 residues. DNA of the CDR3: TGTGCCAGCAGGCCAACGGGGGGAACAGGGTTGGATACGCAGTATTTT. Its protein is CASRPTGGTGLDTQYF. Filled out from reference TRBV7-2 and TRBJ2-3, the complete variable domain reads GAGVSQSPSNKVTEKGKDVELRCDPISGHTALYWYRQSLGQGLEFLIYFQGNSAPDKSGLPSDRFSAERTGGSVSTLTIQRTQQEDSAVYLCASRPTGGTGLDTQYFGPGTRLTVL.

This chain connects TRBV7-2 to TRBJ2-7; TRBD1 aligns across 8 bases. Germline values: CDR1 SGHTA, CDR2 FQGNSA. This CDR3 contains 15 residues. V dropped 1 base and J dropped 1; count of bases not matched to a gene: 3. In DNA, the CDR3 is TGTGCCAGCAGCTTAGAACAGGGGGTATCCTACGAGCAGTACTTC. Translating gives CASSLEQGVSYEQYF.